In its sample, the clone carrying this TCR beta chain was seen many times. The library was made from cDNA and included unique molecular identifiers. Using its own MiXCR run on the PCR reads, TCRdb lists one record per CDR3 protein. This sample has about 760,000 distinct CDR3 sequences; roughly 29% occur once, and the top ten carry more than 0.55%. The sample originates from a study of post-analysis software for immune sequencing data. This clonotype was obtained from a girl between 10 and 17 years old with multiple sclerosis. The sequencing sample was made of blood.

CDR3 bases: TGCAGCGTTGTGTCGAGGGCCAACGTCCTGACTTTC. As protein: CSVVSRANVLTF. This chain connects TRBV29-1 to TRBJ2-6, with D uncertain. In germline, CDR1 is SQVTM, CDR2 ANQGSEA. V gave up 4 bases and J gave up 5 bases, with 6 bases separating them. The length of the CDR3 is 12 residues. Combining the CDR3 with reference TRBV29-1 and TRBJ2-6 gives the whole variable domain SAVISQKPSRDICQRGTSLTIQCQVDSQVTMMFWYRQQPGQSLTLIATANQGSEATYESGFVIDKFPISRPNLTFSTLTVSNMSPEDSSIYLCSVVSRANVLTFGAGSRLTVL.